The T cell receptor (beta chain) described here comes from a study of blood T cells in healthy people across ages. Study-wide context: About one barcoded beta molecule was captured per two T cells (by template switching). Study observations and caveats: A greater number of naive CD4+ cells and higher diversity distinguished long-lived donors from aged donors. Estimated diversity across one million T cells was deemed an underestimate.

A word on this clonotype: What it recognizes is unknown.

Primed by a sample-barcoded 5' primer and a J-beta primer mix, a second PCR proceeded for roughly 6 to 12 cycles. Each cDNA was tagged by a template-switch adaptor containing 12 random nucleotides. Using its own MiXCR run on the 5' RACE reads, TCRdb lists one record per CDR3 protein. This sample has hundreds of thousands of distinct CDR3 sequences, with 45% to 60% found just once. CDR1 DFQATT and CDR2 SNEGSKA come from the germline V gene (reference sequence). This CDR3 has 12 amino acids. The ends were cut back, 7 bases at V and 4 bases at J, with 14 bases in the middle. This clonotype was sampled from an elderly woman in good health. The sequenced sample consisted of blood. The V call is TRBV20-1, the J call TRBJ2-7; TRBD2 might be the D (6 bases). This CDR3 is CSVPDAGYEQYF. The DNA for the CDR3 is TGCAGTGTTCCGGACGCGGGGTACGAGCAGTACTTC.